The 24 T cell receptor beta chains below all came from one sample that was sequenced in a study of cytotoxic CD8 clonotypes in ibrutinib-treated CLL. The protocol was immunoSEQ multiplex PCR, while the TCRdb copy is restricted to in-frame clones and leaves out a portion. The table has about 39,000 clones, approximately 67% seen once. Sequenced material: PBMCs, taken at disease progression, from a patient treated with ibrutinib. Receptors were obtained from a human donor with chronic lymphocytic leukemia.

The chain employs TRBV6-6 and TRBJ2-2; D is perhaps TRBD2 (5 bases). Trimming removed 6 bases from V and 3 bases from J, with 8 bases in between. The CDR3 runs to 13 residues. CDR1 and CDR2 from the germline V gene are MNHNY and SVGAGI (reference sequence). CDR3 sequence: CASSPGYTGELFF. The CDR3 nucleotides read TGTGCCAGCAGCCCGGGGTACACCGGGGAGCTGTTTTTT.

The J gene is TRBJ2-7, the V gene TRBV10-1; 7 positions match TRBD1. The germline V gene encodes CDR1 WNHNN and CDR2 SYGVQD (reference sequence). With V trimmed by 3 bases and J by 8 bases, 1 base remained unmatched. The CDR3 covers 11 residues. CDR3 protein: CASSEGGQQYF. The CDR3 nucleotides read TGCGCCAGCAGTGAAGGGGGCCAGCAGTACTTC.

The genes are TRBV2 and TRBJ2-7; maybe TRBD1 (5 bases). The CDR3 runs to 13 residues. V was cut by 3 bases and J by 2 bases, with 8 bases left in between. Germline V lookup: CDR1 SNHLY, CDR2 FYNNEI. The CDR3 DNA follows: TGTGCCAGCAGTGAGCAGGACACCTACGAGCAGTACTTC. Amino acids: CASSEQDTYEQYF.

The genes are TRBV7-3 and TRBJ2-2; TRBD2 aligns across 8 bases. V was clipped by 4 bases and J by 4 bases; unmatched bases: 8. From germline, CDR1 is SGHTA and CDR2 FQGTGA. This CDR3 is built from 16 residues. In DNA form, the CDR3 reads TGTGCCAGCAGCTCGATAGCGGGAATGGGCACCGGGGAGCTGTTTTTT. Translating it yields CASSSIAGMGTGELFF.

The V gene is TRBV9, the J gene TRBJ1-1; D unresolved. V lost 0 bases, J lost 1 base, and 7 bases lay in between. CDR1 is SGDLS and CDR2 is YYNGEE in the germline V gene. This CDR3 comprises 14 residues. DNA for the CDR3: TGTGCCAGCAGCGTAGACATGAAGAACACTGAAGCTTTCTTT. It is translated as CASSVDMKNTEAFF. The whole variable domain, remainder taken from reference TRBV9 and TRBJ1-1, is DSGVTQTPKHLITATGQRVTLRCSPRSGDLSVYWYQQSLDQGLQFLIQYYNGEERAKGNILERFSAQQFPDLHSELNLSSLELGDSALYFCASSVDMKNTEAFFGQGTRLTVV.

The V call is TRBV11-3, the J call TRBJ2-5; 10 positions match TRBD2. CDR1 and CDR2 from the germline V gene are SGHNT and YENEEA. This CDR3 is 16 amino acids long. Trimming removed 2 bases from V and 4 bases from J; junction bases left unmatched: 7. The CDR3 protein is CASSLQASGSVETQYF. CDR3 bases: TGTGCCAGCAGCTTACAGGCTAGCGGGAGTGTAGAGACCCAGTACTTC.

This clone was detected only once. V and J are TRBV18 and TRBJ2-7, with no clear D. Between the trimmed V and J ends, which lost 5 bases and 0 bases, there was a span of 5 bases. This CDR3 is 12 amino acids long. The germline V gene has CDR1 KGHSH and CDR2 LQKENI. CDR3 bases: TGTGCCAGCTCAGTAAACTCCTACGAGCAGTACTTC. As protein: CASSVNSYEQYF.

DNA for the CDR3: TGTGCCAGTAGTATCACTAGCGGGAGGGCCAAGGATGAGCAGTTCTTC. It encodes CASSITSGRAKDEQFF. V is TRBV19 and J is TRBJ2-1, with TRBD2 identical over 13 bases. The CDR3 loop spans 16 amino acids. J gave up 8 bases and V 3 bases, and 7 bases lay outside the gene matches. Per germline, CDR1 LNHDA and CDR2 SQIVND (reference sequence).

The chain has TRBV9 and TRBJ1-4; D ambiguous. Germline values: CDR1 SGDLS, CDR2 YYNGEE. The CDR3 runs 19 residues. V dropped 0 bases and J dropped 0 bases, with 18 bases sitting between them. CDR3 sequence (DNA): TGTGCCAGCAGCGTAGATCCCTACCAACAACCAGCAACTAATGAAAAACTGTTTTTT. The encoded protein is CASSVDPYQQPATNEKLFF.

This clone has just one count. This chain joins TRBV9 and TRBJ2-1, with 11 bases that match TRBD2. The length of the CDR3 is 17 residues. V shed 3 bases and J 9 bases; nucleotides not matched to a gene: 14. Germline values: CDR1 SGDLS, CDR2 YYNGEE. CDR3 region: CASSGTSGPSISSEQFF. In nucleotides, the CDR3 is TGTGCCAGCAGCGGGACTAGCGGGCCCTCTATCAGTAGTGAGCAGTTCTTC.

This clone was recorded once. The V call is TRBV23-1, the J call TRBJ2-3; D unclear. TRBV23-1 is flagged as an ORF with uncertain function. The CDR3 has 18 residues. Trimming took 2 bases from V and 2 from J, leaving 20 bases between them. CDR3 nucleotides: TGCGCCAGCAGTCAAACCCCCCACGGCAGGCAAGTCACAGATACGCAGTATTTT. Translating it yields CASSQTPHGRQVTDTQYF.

The CDR3 coding sequence is TGTGCCACCAGCAGTTTCCAGGGATCTAACACTGAAGCTTTCTTT. This encodes CATSSFQGSNTEAFF. This chain links TRBV15 with TRBJ1-1; possibly TRBD1 for D (5 bases). The CDR3 runs 15 residues. Germline V CDR1 and CDR2: LNHNV, YYDKDF (reference sequence). Between the trimmed V and J ends, which lost 3 bases and 2 bases, there was a span of 13 bases.

This clone was seen more than once but under ten times. The chain uses TRBV25-1 and TRBJ2-7, with TRBD1 matching 8 bases. The length of the CDR3 is 15 residues. In germline, CDR1 is MGHDK, CDR2 SYGVNS. J was trimmed by 3 bases and V by 6 bases; bases with no gene match: 10. The CDR3 loop reads CASRPPGQGVYEQYF. In DNA, the CDR3 is TGTGCCAGCAGGCCCCCCGGACAGGGCGTCTACGAGCAGTACTTC.

This clone was detected only a few times. The CDR3 sequence: CATSRDPQGSYGYTF. Written as DNA, the CDR3 is TGTGCCACCAGCAGAGACCCCCAAGGGTCCTATGGCTACACCTTC. The V gene is TRBV15, the J gene TRBJ1-2, with D unclear. CDR3 length: 15 amino acids. Germline values: CDR1 LNHNV, CDR2 YYDKDF (reference sequence). V shed 0 bases and J shed 4 bases, with 12 bases lying between them. The entire variable domain, with the rest obtained from reference TRBV15 and TRBJ1-2, is as follows: DAMVIQNPRYQVTQFGKPVTLSCSQTLNHNVMYWYQQKSSQAPKLLFHYYDKDFNNEADTPDNFQSRRPNTSFCFLDIRSPGLGDTAMYLCATSRDPQGSYGYTFGSGTRLTVV.

This sequence joins TRBV9 and TRBJ2-5; maybe TRBD1 (6 bases). V was clipped by 5 bases and J by 5 bases, with 13 bases between them. Germline values: CDR1 SGDLS, CDR2 YYNGEE. CDR3 length equals 13 residues. CDR3 DNA sequence: TGTGCCAGCAGTAGGGGGAGTGGCGAGACCCAGTACTTC. It yields the protein CASSRGSGETQYF. Supplemented by reference TRBV9 and TRBJ2-5, the full variable domain reads DSGVTQTPKHLITATGQRVTLRCSPRSGDLSVYWYQQSLDQGLQFLIQYYNGEERAKGNILERFSAQQFPDLHSELNLSSLELGDSALYFCASSRGSGETQYFGPGTRLLVL.

V and J are TRBV11-3 and TRBJ2-7, with a possible D match to TRBD2 (6 bases). This CDR3 is built from 12 residues. The germline CDR1 and CDR2 sequences are SGHNT and YENEEA. Trimming shortened V by 8 bases and J by 0 bases, and 8 bases separated the two germline ends. For the CDR3, the DNA is TGTGCCAGCGGAGGGTACTCCTACGAGCAGTACTTC. Its translation: CASGGYSYEQYF.

This clone was seen a few times. The rearrangement links TRBV5-4 to TRBJ1-3; tentative D call: TRBD1 (6 bases). CDR1 is SGHNT and CDR2 is YYREEE in the germline V gene (reference sequence). This CDR3 comprises 15 residues. Trimming took 4 bases from V and 4 from J, leaving 15 bases between them. In DNA form, the CDR3 reads TGTGCCAGCAGCATCAACAGGGAATCCGGAAACACCATATATTTT. Amino acid sequence: CASSINRESGNTIYF.

The chain recombines TRBV19 with TRBJ2-7; 7 bases match TRBD2. V trimming: 5 bases; J trimming: 7 bases; junction bases outside the gene matches: 8. This CDR3 is 13 amino acids long. In germline, CDR1 is LNHDA, CDR2 SQIVND (reference sequence). CDR3 coding DNA: TGTGCCAGTAGTTATCGAGGGAGGGCTGAGCAGTACTTC. Its protein product is CASSYRGRAEQYF.

For the CDR3, the DNA is TGTGCCAGCAGCTTAAGTGGTGGGGCGCAATACGAGCAGTACTTC. Amino acids: CASSLSGGAQYEQYF. This rearrangement joins TRBV7-3 to TRBJ2-7; tentative D call: TRBD1 (5 bases). The CDR3 is 15 amino acids. The germline V gene has CDR1 SGHTA and CDR2 FQGTGA. The V end was cut by 1 base, the J end by 4 bases, with 14 bases between.

This chain uses TRBV14 with TRBJ2-5; D uncertain. The CDR3 is 14 amino acids. The V and J ends lost 1 base and 1 base respectively, with 7 bases between them. Germline assignment: CDR1 SGHDN and CDR2 FVKESK. This CDR3 is CASSQARTQETQYF. The CDR3 bases are TGTGCCAGCAGCCAAGCCCGCACCCAAGAGACCCAGTACTTC.

This chain connects TRBV5-1 to TRBJ2-2, with 10 bases matching TRBD2. Germline V CDR1 and CDR2: SGHRS, YFSETQ. The CDR3 sequence is 14 residues long. The V gene end was trimmed by 2 bases and the J gene end by 10 bases; junction bases not matched to a gene: 5. CDR3: CASSLGLAGEELFF. The CDR3 DNA is TGCGCCAGCAGCTTAGGCCTAGCGGGAGAGGAGCTGTTTTTT.

This clone was detected a few times. V is TRBV15 and J is TRBJ2-1; the D is unclear. Per the germline V gene, CDR1 is LNHNV and CDR2 is YYDKDF (reference sequence). The CDR3 covers 13 residues. V gave up 0 bases and J gave up 4 bases, with 4 bases separating them. CDR3 DNA sequence: TGTGCCACCAGCAGAGAGGGTTACAATGAGCAGTTCTTC. Translation: CATSREGYNEQFF.

The chain employs TRBV29-1 and TRBJ1-5, with TRBD1 matching over 8 bases. Germline CDR1 and CDR2: SQVTM and ANQGSEA. The CDR3 runs 14 residues. V lost 7 bases to trimming and J lost 0 bases; unmatched junction nucleotides: 5. CDR3 DNA: TGCAGCGCCAGCGGGACAGGTAGCAATCAGCCCCAGCATTTT. It translates to CSASGTGSNQPQHF.

This chain links TRBV27 with TRBJ1-2; the D gene is possibly TRBD1 (5 bases). V dropped 5 bases and J dropped 5 bases, with 12 bases sitting between them. Germline V gene sequence: CDR1 MNHEY, CDR2 SMNVEV (reference sequence). There are 13 residues in the CDR3. The CDR3 spells CASSPREGYGYTF. CDR3 in DNA: TGTGCCAGCAGTCCCCGCGAGGGGTATGGCTACACCTTC.